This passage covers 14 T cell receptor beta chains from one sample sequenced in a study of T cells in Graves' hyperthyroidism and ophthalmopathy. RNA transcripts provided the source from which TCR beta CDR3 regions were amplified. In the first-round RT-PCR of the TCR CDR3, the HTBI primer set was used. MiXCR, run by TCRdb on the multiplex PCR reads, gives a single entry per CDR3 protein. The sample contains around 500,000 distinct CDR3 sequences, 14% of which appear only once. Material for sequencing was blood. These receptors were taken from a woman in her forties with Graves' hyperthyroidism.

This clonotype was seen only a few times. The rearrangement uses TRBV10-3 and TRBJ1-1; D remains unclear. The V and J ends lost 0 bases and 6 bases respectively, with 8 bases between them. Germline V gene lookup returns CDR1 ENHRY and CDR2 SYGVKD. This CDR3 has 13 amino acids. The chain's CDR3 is CAISESRESEAFF. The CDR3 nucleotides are TGTGCCATCAGTGAGTCCAGAGAATCTGAAGCTTTCTTT.

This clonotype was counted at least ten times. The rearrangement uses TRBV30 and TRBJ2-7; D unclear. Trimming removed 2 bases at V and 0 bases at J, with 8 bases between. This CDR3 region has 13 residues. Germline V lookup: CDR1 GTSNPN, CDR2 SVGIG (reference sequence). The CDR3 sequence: CAWSPGLSYEQYF. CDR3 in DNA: TGTGCCTGGAGTCCGGGCCTCTCCTACGAGCAGTACTTC.

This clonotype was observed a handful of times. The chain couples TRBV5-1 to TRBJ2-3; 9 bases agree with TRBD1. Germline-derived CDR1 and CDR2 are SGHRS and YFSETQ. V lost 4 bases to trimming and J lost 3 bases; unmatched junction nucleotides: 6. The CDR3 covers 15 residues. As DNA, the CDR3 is TGCGCCAGCAGCCTCGGACAGGGGAAAACAGATACGCAGTATTTT. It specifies CASSLGQGKTDTQYF.

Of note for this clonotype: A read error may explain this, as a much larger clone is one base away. The DNA of the CDR3 is TGTGCCAGCAGCTTACTCATTGAGGTTCCGCCCCAGCATTTT. This encodes CASSLLIEVPPQHF. This rearrangement joins TRBV7-2 to TRBJ1-5; no clear D. In germline, CDR1 is SGHTA, CDR2 FQGNSA. V shed 2 bases and J shed 9 bases, with 14 bases lying between them. The CDR3 is 14 residues long. Combining the CDR3 with reference TRBV7-2 and TRBJ1-5 gives the whole variable domain GAGVSQSPSNKVTEKGKDVELRCDPISGHTALYWYRQSLGQGLEFLIYFQGNSAPDKSGLPSDRFSAERTGGSVSTLTIQRTQQEDSAVYLCASSLLIEVPPQHFGDGTRLSIL.

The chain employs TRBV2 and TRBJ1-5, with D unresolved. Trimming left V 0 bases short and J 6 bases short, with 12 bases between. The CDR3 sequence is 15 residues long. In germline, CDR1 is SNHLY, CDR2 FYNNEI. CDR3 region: CASSEALFPGQPQHF. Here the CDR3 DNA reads TGTGCCAGCAGTGAAGCGCTTTTTCCCGGTCAGCCCCAGCATTTT.

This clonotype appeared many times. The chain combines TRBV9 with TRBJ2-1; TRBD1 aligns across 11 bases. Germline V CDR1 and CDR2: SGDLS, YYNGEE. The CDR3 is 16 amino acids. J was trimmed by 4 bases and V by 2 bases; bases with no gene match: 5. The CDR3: CASSVGQGASYNEQFF. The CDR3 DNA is TGTGCCAGCAGCGTCGGACAGGGGGCATCATACAATGAGCAGTTCTTC.

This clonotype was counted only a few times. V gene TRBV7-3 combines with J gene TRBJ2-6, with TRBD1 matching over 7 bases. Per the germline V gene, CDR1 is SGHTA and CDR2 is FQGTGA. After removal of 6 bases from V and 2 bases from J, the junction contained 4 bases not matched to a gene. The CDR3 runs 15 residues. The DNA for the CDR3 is TGTGCCAGCAGTTACGGACAGGCTGGGGCCAACGTCCTGACTTTC. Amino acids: CASSYGQAGANVLTF.

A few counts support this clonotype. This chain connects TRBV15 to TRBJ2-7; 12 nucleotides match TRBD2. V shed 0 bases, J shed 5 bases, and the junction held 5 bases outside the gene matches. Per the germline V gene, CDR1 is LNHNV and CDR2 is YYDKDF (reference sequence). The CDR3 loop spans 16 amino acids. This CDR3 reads CATSRDLAGGLDEQYF. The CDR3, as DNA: TGTGCCACCAGCAGAGATCTAGCGGGAGGGCTTGACGAGCAGTACTTC.

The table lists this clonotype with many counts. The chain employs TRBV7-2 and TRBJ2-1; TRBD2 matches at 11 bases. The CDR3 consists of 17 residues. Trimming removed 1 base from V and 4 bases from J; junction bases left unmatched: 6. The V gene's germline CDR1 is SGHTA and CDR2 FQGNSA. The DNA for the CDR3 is TGTGCCAGCAGCTTAGTACTAGCGGGAGAAGCATACAATGAGCAGTTCTTC. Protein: CASSLVLAGEAYNEQFF.

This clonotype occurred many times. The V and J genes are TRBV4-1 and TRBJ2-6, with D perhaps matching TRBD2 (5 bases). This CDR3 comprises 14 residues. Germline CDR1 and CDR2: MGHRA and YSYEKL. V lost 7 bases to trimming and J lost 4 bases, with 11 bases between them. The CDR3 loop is CASTRPGGANVLTF. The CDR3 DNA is TGCGCCAGCACTCGTCCGGGGGGGGCCAACGTCCTGACTTTC.

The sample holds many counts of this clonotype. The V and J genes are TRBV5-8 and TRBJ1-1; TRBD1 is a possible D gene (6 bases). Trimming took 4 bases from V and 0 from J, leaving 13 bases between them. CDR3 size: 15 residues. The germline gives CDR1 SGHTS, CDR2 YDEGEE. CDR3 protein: CASSGAGHMNTEAFF. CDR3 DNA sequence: TGTGCCAGCAGCGGCGCGGGACACATGAACACTGAAGCTTTCTTT.

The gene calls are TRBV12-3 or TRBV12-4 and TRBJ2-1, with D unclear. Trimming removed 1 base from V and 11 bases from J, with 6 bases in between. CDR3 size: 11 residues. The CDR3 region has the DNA TGTGCCAGCAGTTTAGTACGGCAGCAGTTCTTC. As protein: CASSLVRQQFF.

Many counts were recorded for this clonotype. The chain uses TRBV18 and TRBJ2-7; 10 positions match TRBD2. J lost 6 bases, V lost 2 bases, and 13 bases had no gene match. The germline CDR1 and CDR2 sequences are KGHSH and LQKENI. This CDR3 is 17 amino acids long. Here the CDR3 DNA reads TGTGCCAGCTCACCAGAACTAGCGGGGAACCGGATGGGCGAGCAGTACTTC. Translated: CASSPELAGNRMGEQYF.

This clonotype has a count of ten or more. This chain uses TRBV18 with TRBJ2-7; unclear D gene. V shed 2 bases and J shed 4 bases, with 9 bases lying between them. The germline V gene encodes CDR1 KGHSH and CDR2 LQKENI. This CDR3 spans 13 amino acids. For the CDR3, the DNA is TGTGCCAGCTCACCAGGCCTAACATACGAGCAGTACTTC. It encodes CASSPGLTYEQYF.